The 32 T cell receptor beta chains in this list originate from one sample, sequenced in a study of identical twins. TCRdb reprocessed the 5' RACE reads with MiXCR, giving one entry per CDR3 protein. The sample holds 430,000 or so distinct CDR3 sequences; less than 25% are singletons and the top ten take around 3%. These same records also appear under a second study, on T cells expressing NK-cell markers.

Sequenced input: CD4+ T cells sorted from blood. The receptors were sampled from a woman aged 18-29 years in good health.

This chain's CDR3 is CASRGLADSEQYF. CDR3 sequence (DNA): TGTGCCAGCAGAGGACTAGCGGACTCCGAGCAGTACTTC. This sequence joins TRBV12-3 or TRBV12-4 and TRBJ2-7; TRBD2 aligns across 10 bases. CDR3 size: 13 residues. The V segment lost 6 bases and the J segment 6 bases; nucleotides outside the gene matches: 5.

This clonotype was observed a few times. This rearrangement joins TRBV20-1 to TRBJ1-5, with D possibly being TRBD1 (6 bases). Trimming cost V 5 bases and J 8 bases, with 16 bases left between them. Germline values: CDR1 DFQATT, CDR2 SNEGSKA (reference sequence). The CDR3 covers 13 residues. CDR3 DNA sequence: TGCAGTGCTGGGGGGCAGGTTCCTAAGCCCCAGCATTTT. This sequence encodes CSAGGQVPKPQHF.

The CDR3 sequence: CASSAGRENTGELFF. CDR3 nucleotides: TGTGCCAGCAGCGCGGGACGCGAGAACACCGGGGAGCTGTTTTTT. The rearrangement uses TRBV5-5 and TRBJ2-2; perhaps TRBD2 as D (6 bases). The CDR3 extends over 15 amino acids. V was trimmed by 4 bases and J by 1 base, leaving 11 bases between them. From germline, CDR1 is SGHKS and CDR2 YYEKEE (reference sequence).

In its sample, this clonotype was seen a few times. The chain uses TRBV6-1 and TRBJ2-3, with D possibly matching TRBD2 (6 bases). The CDR3 runs to 15 residues. In germline, CDR1 is MNHNS, CDR2 SASEGT. Trimming cost V 4 bases and J 0 bases, with 11 bases left between them. This chain's CDR3 is CASSARLASTDTQYF. In DNA, the CDR3 is TGTGCCAGCAGTGCGAGGCTAGCGAGCACAGATACGCAGTATTTT.

This clonotype was seen more than once but under ten times. The chain couples TRBV29-1 to TRBJ2-3, with 8 bases identical to TRBD1. Germline trimming cut 6 bases from V and 6 bases from J; bases unmatched to any gene: 11. Germline CDR1 and CDR2: SQVTM and ANQGSEA. CDR3 length equals 14 residues. The chain's CDR3 is CSVERGQGADTQYF. The DNA of the CDR3 is TGCAGCGTAGAAAGAGGACAGGGTGCGGATACGCAGTATTTT.

V and J are TRBV5-6 and TRBJ1-4; a weak D match, TRBD1 (5 bases). This CDR3 comprises 13 residues. The V gene's germline CDR1 is SGHDT and CDR2 YYEEEE. V was shortened by 3 bases and J by 7 bases, with 10 bases between the two germline ends. CDR3 DNA sequence: TGTGCCAGCAGCTCTCTACAGGTTGAAAAACTGTTTTTT. It specifies CASSSLQVEKLFF.

This clonotype was detected a few times. The chain recombines TRBV10-3 with TRBJ1-1; the D gene is possibly TRBD1 (6 bases). V lost 6 bases and J 3 bases, leaving 14 bases between the germline ends. The length of the CDR3 is 14 residues. Germline V gene sequence: CDR1 ENHRY, CDR2 SYGVKD. CDR3 in DNA: TGTGCCATCAGCGCGGACAGATTTTACACTGAAGCTTTCTTT. Protein product: CAISADRFYTEAFF.

V and J are TRBV10-3 and TRBJ2-2; D is tentatively TRBD1 or TRBD2 (5 bases each). V lost 2 bases and J lost 6, with 10 bases in between. Germline values: CDR1 ENHRY, CDR2 SYGVKD. The CDR3 runs 14 residues. CDR3 DNA: TGTGCCATCAGTGAGGATAGGGACCCCGGGGAGCTGTTTTTT. Translation: CAISEDRDPGELFF.

V gene TRBV7-9 combines with J gene TRBJ1-1; no firm D call. The CDR3 consists of 13 residues. V lost 5 bases and J lost 5, with 12 bases in between. Germline-derived CDR1 and CDR2 are SEHNR and FQNEAQ (reference sequence). The CDR3 bases are TGTGCCAGCAGCCTAGACCCAAGGACTGAAGCTTTCTTT. Encoded protein: CASSLDPRTEAFF.

V usage is TRBV10-3 and J usage is TRBJ2-5, with 10 nucleotides matching TRBD2. CDR3 length: 16 amino acids. J gave up 5 bases and V 0 bases, and 6 bases lay outside the gene matches. Germline V gene data show CDR1 as ENHRY and CDR2 as SYGVKD. CDR3: CAISESLAGAGETQYF. CDR3 bases: TGTGCCATCAGTGAGTCGCTAGCGGGAGCTGGGGAGACCCAGTACTTC.

V and J are TRBV3-1 and TRBJ1-1; D remains unclear. CDR1 and CDR2 from the germline V gene are LGHDT and YNNKEL (reference sequence). V was cut by 0 bases and J by 1 base, with 6 bases left in between. CDR3 length: 14 residues. The CDR3 loop is CASSQDRRNTEAFF. In nucleotides, the CDR3 is TGTGCCAGCAGCCAAGATAGGAGGAACACTGAAGCTTTCTTT. The whole variable domain, filled in from reference TRBV3-1 and TRBJ1-1, reads DTAVSQTPKYLVTQMGNDKSIKCEQNLGHDTMYWYKQDSKKFLKIMFSYNNKELIINETVPNRFSPKSPDKAHLNLHINSLELGDSAVYFCASSQDRRNTEAFFGQGTRLTVV.

The chain is built from TRBV20-1 and TRBJ2-1; D gene unclear. The V end lost 1 base, the J end lost 4 bases, and 8 bases lay between the germline ends. CDR3 length: 13 amino acids. In germline, CDR1 is DFQATT, CDR2 SNEGSKA (reference sequence). DNA for the CDR3: TGCAGTGCTAGAGCTATAGGATACAATGAGCAGTTCTTC. It yields the protein CSARAIGYNEQFF.

This clonotype was picked up a small number of times. This chain uses TRBV3-1 with TRBJ1-4, with a tentative D call TRBD1 (6 bases). Germline assignment: CDR1 LGHDT and CDR2 YNNKEL (reference sequence). V was pared by 3 bases and J by 10 bases, with 12 bases between. The CDR3 totals 13 residues. In nucleotides, the CDR3 is TGTGCCAGCAGCCAGGGGGGGGGCCGAAAACTGTTTTTT. This gives the protein CASSQGGGRKLFF.

There are many counts of this clonotype. The chain's CDR3 is CASSGDRLYGYTF. CDR3 nucleotide sequence: TGTGCCAGCAGTGGGGACAGGCTTTATGGCTACACCTTC. The V and J genes are TRBV2 and TRBJ1-2; 8 nucleotides agree with TRBD1. The CDR3 is made up of 13 amino acids. CDR1 and CDR2 (germline): SNHLY, FYNNEI. Losses at the gene ends were 4 bases for V and 5 bases for J; bases not matched to a gene: 3.

This clonotype was recorded a few times. V is TRBV20-1 and J is TRBJ2-3; 10 nucleotides line up with TRBD2. V was clipped by 1 base and J by 0 bases; unmatched bases: 7. Germline V gives CDR1 DFQATT, CDR2 SNEGSKA (reference sequence). The length of the CDR3 is 17 residues. The CDR3 region has the DNA TGCAGTGCTAGAGCATCCTCTAGCGGGAGTAGCACAGATACGCAGTATTTT. Residues: CSARASSSGSSTDTQYF.

The rearrangement joins TRBV20-1 to TRBJ1-1; TRBD1 aligns across 7 bases. Per the germline V gene, CDR1 is DFQATT and CDR2 is SNEGSKA (reference sequence). This CDR3 spans 14 amino acids. With 2 bases clipped from V and 2 bases from J, the junction kept 5 bases outside the gene matches. CDR3: CSARWEGANTEAFF. CDR3 in DNA: TGCAGTGCTAGATGGGAGGGGGCAAACACTGAAGCTTTCTTT.

The table lists this clonotype with a few counts. CDR3 sequence: CSVGITEAEAFF. Here the CDR3 DNA reads TGCAGCGTTGGCATTACAGAGGCTGAAGCTTTCTTT. This chain joins TRBV29-1 and TRBJ1-1; the D is unclear. The CDR3 sequence is 12 residues long. Per the germline V gene, CDR1 is SQVTM and CDR2 is ANQGSEA. Trimming removed 4 bases from V and 6 bases from J, with 12 bases in between.

This sequence joins TRBV12-3 or TRBV12-4 and TRBJ2-3; 8 bases agree with TRBD2. There are 17 residues in the CDR3. With 8 bases clipped from V and 1 base from J, the junction kept 14 bases outside the gene matches. CDR3 residues: CASGFAAGGRGTDTQYF. The CDR3 coding sequence is TGTGCCAGCGGATTCGCTGCGGGAGGAAGAGGCACAGATACGCAGTATTTT.

The J gene is TRBJ1-1, the V gene TRBV9; D is ambiguous. V was pared by 0 bases and J by 0 bases, with 6 bases between. The CDR3 contains 14 residues. Germline V CDR1 and CDR2: SGDLS, YYNGEE. The CDR3 DNA is TGTGCCAGCAGCGTAGGAGGGATGAACACTGAAGCTTTCTTT. As protein: CASSVGGMNTEAFF.

The J gene is TRBJ2-3, the V gene TRBV20-1, with D maybe TRBD1 (6 bases). Germline V CDR1 and CDR2: DFQATT, SNEGSKA (reference sequence). V was pared by 3 bases and J by 4 bases, with 8 bases between. The length of the CDR3 is 12 residues. The CDR3 region is CSASKGADTQYF. The CDR3 DNA follows: TGCAGTGCTAGTAAGGGGGCAGATACGCAGTATTTT.

This clonotype was recorded a few times. The gene calls are TRBV5-5 and TRBJ1-1; possible D gene TRBD1, 5 bases. Per the germline V gene, CDR1 is SGHKS and CDR2 is YYEKEE (reference sequence). The germline V and J ends were trimmed by 2 bases and 8 bases, with 13 bases remaining between them. This CDR3 has 13 residues. The CDR3 sequence: CASSFPGRWEAFF. CDR3 nucleotides: TGTGCCAGCAGCTTTCCAGGGAGGTGGGAAGCTTTCTTT.

The chain joins TRBV6-1 to TRBJ2-3; D perhaps matches TRBD1 (6 bases). The V end was cut by 6 bases, the J end by 0 bases, with 13 bases between. The germline V gene encodes CDR1 MNHNS and CDR2 SASEGT. This CDR3 comprises 15 residues. In DNA form, the CDR3 reads TGTGCCAGCAGACTCCACAGGGCCAGCACAGATACGCAGTATTTT. It codes for CASRLHRASTDTQYF.

The chain joins TRBV10-3 to TRBJ2-3, with D unresolved. This CDR3 region has 15 residues. V was shortened by 4 bases and J by 2 bases, with 13 bases between the two germline ends. The germline V gene encodes CDR1 ENHRY and CDR2 SYGVKD. In DNA, the CDR3 is TGTGCCATCAGTGTACTCAGAAACTTCACAGATACGCAGTATTTT. It translates to CAISVLRNFTDTQYF.

J is TRBJ2-1 and V is TRBV10-1; D not certain. In germline, CDR1 is WNHNN, CDR2 SYGVQD (reference sequence). V was clipped by 3 bases and J by 4 bases, with 13 bases between them. The CDR3 loop spans 15 amino acids. CDR3 loop: CASSDSPLGYNEQFF. CDR3 coding DNA: TGCGCCAGCAGTGACTCCCCCCTAGGTTACAATGAGCAGTTCTTC.

This rearrangement joins TRBV30 to TRBJ1-1; 11 bases are shared with TRBD1. This CDR3 is built from 16 residues. The V gene's germline CDR1 is GTSNPN and CDR2 SVGIG (reference sequence). With 3 bases clipped from V and 1 base from J, the junction kept 7 bases outside the gene matches. This CDR3 reads CAWRVGQGAANTEAFF. CDR3 nucleotide sequence: TGTGCCTGGAGGGTTGGACAGGGGGCCGCGAACACTGAAGCTTTCTTT.

The genes are TRBV5-1 and TRBJ1-1, with D uncertain. The CDR3 is made up of 14 amino acids. CDR1 is SGHRS, CDR2 YFSETQ, per germline. The V and J ends lost 4 bases and 1 base respectively, with 11 bases between them. The CDR3 DNA sequence: TGCGCCAGCAGCGAAAGCGCGAGGAACACTGAAGCTTTCTTT. This gives the protein CASSESARNTEAFF.

This clonotype turned up a few times. The gene calls are TRBV29-1 and TRBJ2-5, with 7 bases identical to TRBD1. Germline V lookup: CDR1 SQVTM, CDR2 ANQGSEA. J gave up 4 bases and V 4 bases, and 3 bases lay outside the gene matches. This CDR3 spans 12 amino acids. The CDR3 nucleotides read TGCAGCGTTGGACAGGGTAGAGAGACCCAGTACTTC. Translated, it gives CSVGQGRETQYF.

This chain uses TRBV5-1 with TRBJ2-1, with 8 bases matching TRBD1. With 2 bases clipped from V and 7 bases from J, the junction kept 11 bases outside the gene matches. The germline V gene encodes CDR1 SGHRS and CDR2 YFSETQ. This CDR3 has 16 residues. CDR3 loop: CASSLNTGGSFNEQFF. In DNA, the CDR3 is TGCGCCAGCAGCTTAAATACAGGGGGGTCATTTAATGAGCAGTTCTTC.

This clonotype was picked up a small number of times. V gene TRBV20-1 combines with J gene TRBJ2-5, with D tentatively TRBD2 (6 bases). Trimming pared 3 bases from V and 4 bases from J, leaving 15 bases between. Germline V lookup: CDR1 DFQATT, CDR2 SNEGSKA (reference sequence). The CDR3 has 14 residues. The CDR3 loop is CSASDGGAGETQYF. In DNA form, the CDR3 reads TGCAGTGCTAGTGATGGAGGGGCTGGAGAGACCCAGTACTTC.

This clonotype showed up just a few times. This chain connects TRBV30 to TRBJ2-1; D is tentatively TRBD1 or TRBD2 (5 bases each). Deletions cut 2 bases from V and 3 bases from J, with 17 bases between. This CDR3 has 16 residues. Germline CDR1 and CDR2: GTSNPN and SVGIG (reference sequence). The CDR3 protein is CAWSPPGTLVYNEQFF. The CDR3 nucleotides read TGTGCCTGGAGTCCCCCCGGGACGCTCGTCTACAATGAGCAGTTCTTC.

The genes are TRBV12-3 or TRBV12-4 and TRBJ2-3; D not resolved. Deletions cut 10 bases from V and 3 bases from J, with 14 bases between. There are 13 residues in the CDR3. The CDR3 region has the DNA TGTGCCACCCGTAAGATCGGGACAGATACGCAGTATTTT. Translated: CATRKIGTDTQYF.

The genes are TRBV5-1 and TRBJ1-6; D gene uncertain. Trimming stripped 0 bases from V and 1 base from J, with 8 bases between. This CDR3 comprises 16 residues. Per germline, CDR1 SGHRS and CDR2 YFSETQ. The CDR3 nucleotides are TGCGCCAGCAGCTTGGTAGAGGGATCCTATAATTCACCCCTCCACTTT. Its protein product is CASSLVEGSYNSPLHF.